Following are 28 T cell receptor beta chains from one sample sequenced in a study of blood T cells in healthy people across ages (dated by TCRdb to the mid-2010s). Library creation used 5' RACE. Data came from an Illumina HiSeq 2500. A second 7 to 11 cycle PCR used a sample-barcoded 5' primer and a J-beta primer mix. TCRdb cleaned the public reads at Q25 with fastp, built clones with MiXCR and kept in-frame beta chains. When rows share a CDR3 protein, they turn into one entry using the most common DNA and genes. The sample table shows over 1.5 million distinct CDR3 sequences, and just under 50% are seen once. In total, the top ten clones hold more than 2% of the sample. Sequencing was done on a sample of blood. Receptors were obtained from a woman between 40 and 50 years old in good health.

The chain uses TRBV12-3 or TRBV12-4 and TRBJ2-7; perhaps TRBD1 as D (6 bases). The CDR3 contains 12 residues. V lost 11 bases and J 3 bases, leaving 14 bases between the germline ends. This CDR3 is CAGSRGSYEQYF. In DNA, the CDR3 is TGTGCCGGATCTAGGGGGAGCTACGAGCAGTACTTC.

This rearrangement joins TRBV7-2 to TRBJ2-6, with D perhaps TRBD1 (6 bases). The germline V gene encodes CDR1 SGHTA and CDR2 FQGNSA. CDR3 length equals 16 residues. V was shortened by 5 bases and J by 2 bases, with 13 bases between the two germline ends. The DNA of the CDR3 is TGTGCCAGCAGCCGAATTACAGGGACTGGGGCCAACGTCCTGACTTTC. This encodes CASSRITGTGANVLTF.

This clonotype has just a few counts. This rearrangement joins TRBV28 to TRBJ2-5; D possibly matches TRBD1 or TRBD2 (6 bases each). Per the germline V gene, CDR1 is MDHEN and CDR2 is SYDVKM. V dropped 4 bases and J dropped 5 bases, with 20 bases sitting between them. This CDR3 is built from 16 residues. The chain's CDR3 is CASSYIFLGGLETQYF. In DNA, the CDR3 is TGTGCCAGCAGTTATATTTTTTTAGGGGGGCTGGAGACCCAGTACTTC.

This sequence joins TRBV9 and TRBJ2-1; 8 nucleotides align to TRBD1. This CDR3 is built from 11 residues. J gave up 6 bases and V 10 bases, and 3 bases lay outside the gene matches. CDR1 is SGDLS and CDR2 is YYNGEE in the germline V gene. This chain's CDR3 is CAAGTGNEQFF. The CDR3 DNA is TGTGCCGCAGGGACAGGCAATGAGCAGTTCTTC.

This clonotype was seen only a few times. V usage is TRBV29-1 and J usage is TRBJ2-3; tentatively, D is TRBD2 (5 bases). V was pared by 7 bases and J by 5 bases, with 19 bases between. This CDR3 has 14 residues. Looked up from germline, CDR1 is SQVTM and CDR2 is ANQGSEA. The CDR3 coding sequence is TGCAGCGCCCGGAGGACCCTGGCTGTAGATACGCAGTATTTT. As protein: CSARRTLAVDTQYF.

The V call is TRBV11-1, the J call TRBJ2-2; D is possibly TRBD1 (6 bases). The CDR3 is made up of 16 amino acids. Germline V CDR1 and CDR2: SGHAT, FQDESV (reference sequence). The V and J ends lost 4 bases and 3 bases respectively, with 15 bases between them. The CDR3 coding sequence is TGTGCCAGCAGCTCCGACATGTACAGGGACACCGGGGAGCTGTTTTTT. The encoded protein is CASSSDMYRDTGELFF.

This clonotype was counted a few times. The CDR3 here is CASSQVAELGSPLHF. The CDR3 DNA is TGTGCCAGCAGCCAAGTTGCGGAATTGGGATCACCCCTCCACTTT. The gene calls are TRBV14 and TRBJ1-6; no reliable D call. Germline V gives CDR1 SGHDN, CDR2 FVKESK. V dropped 1 base and J dropped 10 bases, with 14 bases sitting between them. CDR3 length: 15 amino acids.

The CDR3 DNA is TGTGCCAGCAGCCCGGGCAGGGCGCTTGAAAAACTGTTTTTT. Translated, it gives CASSPGRALEKLFF. This chain links TRBV7-2 with TRBJ1-4; possible D gene TRBD1, 5 bases. The V end was cut by 5 bases, the J end by 7 bases, with 14 bases between. The CDR3 contains 14 residues. CDR1 is SGHTA, CDR2 FQGNSA, per germline.

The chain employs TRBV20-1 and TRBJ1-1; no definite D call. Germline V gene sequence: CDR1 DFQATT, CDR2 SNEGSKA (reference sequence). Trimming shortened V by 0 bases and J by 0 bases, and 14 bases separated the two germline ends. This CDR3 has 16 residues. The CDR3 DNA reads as TGCAGTGCTAGAGATGGTAATGCTGGGTTGAACACTGAAGCTTTCTTT. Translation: CSARDGNAGLNTEAFF.

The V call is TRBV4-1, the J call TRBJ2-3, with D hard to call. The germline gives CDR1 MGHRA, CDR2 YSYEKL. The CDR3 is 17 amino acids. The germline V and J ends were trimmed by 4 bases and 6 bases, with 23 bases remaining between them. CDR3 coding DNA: TGCGCCAGCAGCCCCGATGGTTTGGGTAGGGTTAAGGATACGCAGTATTTT. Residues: CASSPDGLGRVKDTQYF.

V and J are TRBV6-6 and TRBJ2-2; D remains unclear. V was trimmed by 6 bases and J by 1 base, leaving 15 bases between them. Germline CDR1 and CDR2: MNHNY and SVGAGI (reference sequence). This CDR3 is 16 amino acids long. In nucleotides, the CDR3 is TGTGCCAGCAGCCCCTCTGGAGCTGGGAACACCGGGGAGCTGTTTTTT. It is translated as CASSPSGAGNTGELFF.

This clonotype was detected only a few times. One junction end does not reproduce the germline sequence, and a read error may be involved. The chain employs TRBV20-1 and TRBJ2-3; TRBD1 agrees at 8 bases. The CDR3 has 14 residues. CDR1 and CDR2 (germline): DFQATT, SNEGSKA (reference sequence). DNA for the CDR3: TGCAGTGCAAGAGTGCAGGGGGCTGCAGATACGCAGTATTTT. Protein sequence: CSARVQGAADTQYF.

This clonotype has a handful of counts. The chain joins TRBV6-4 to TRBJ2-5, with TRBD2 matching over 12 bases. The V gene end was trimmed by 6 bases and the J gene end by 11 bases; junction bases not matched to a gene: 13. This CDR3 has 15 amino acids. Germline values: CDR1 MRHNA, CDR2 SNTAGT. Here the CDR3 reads CASSATSGGSNEQYF. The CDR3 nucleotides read TGTGCCAGCAGCGCCACTAGCGGGGGGAGCAATGAGCAGTACTTC.

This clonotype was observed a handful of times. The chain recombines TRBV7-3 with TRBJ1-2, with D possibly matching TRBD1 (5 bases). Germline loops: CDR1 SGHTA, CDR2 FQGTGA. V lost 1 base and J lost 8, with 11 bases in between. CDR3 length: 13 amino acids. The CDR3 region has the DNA TGTGCCAGCAGCTTAAGGGACGGGGAAGGCTACACCTTC. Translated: CASSLRDGEGYTF.

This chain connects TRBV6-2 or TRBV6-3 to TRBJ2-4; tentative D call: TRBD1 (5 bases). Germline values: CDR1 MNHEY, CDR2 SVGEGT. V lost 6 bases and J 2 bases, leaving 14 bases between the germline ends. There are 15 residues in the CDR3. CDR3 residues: CASSPPSGPKNIQYF. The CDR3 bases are TGTGCCAGCAGCCCCCCGTCAGGGCCCAAAAACATTCAGTACTTC.

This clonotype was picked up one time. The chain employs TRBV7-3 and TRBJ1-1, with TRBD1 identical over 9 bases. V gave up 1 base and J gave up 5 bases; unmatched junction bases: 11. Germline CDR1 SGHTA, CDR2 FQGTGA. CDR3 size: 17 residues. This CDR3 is CASSLRATDRGETEAFF. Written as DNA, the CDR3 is TGTGCCAGCAGCTTAAGGGCTACCGACAGGGGGGAAACTGAAGCTTTCTTT.

For the CDR3, the DNA is TGTGCCAGCAGTTTTCACTCCTACGAGCAGTACTTC. Its protein is CASSFHSYEQYF. The gene calls are TRBV12-3 or TRBV12-4 and TRBJ2-7; D unclear. There are 12 residues in the CDR3. Trimming took 3 bases from V and 0 from J, leaving 3 bases between them.

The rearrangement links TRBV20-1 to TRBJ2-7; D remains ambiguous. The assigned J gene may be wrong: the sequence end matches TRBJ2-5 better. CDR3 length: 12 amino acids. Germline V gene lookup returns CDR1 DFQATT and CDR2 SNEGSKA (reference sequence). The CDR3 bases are TGCAGTGCCACCGACTTGAGCGAGACCCAGTACTTC. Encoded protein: CSATDLSETQYF.

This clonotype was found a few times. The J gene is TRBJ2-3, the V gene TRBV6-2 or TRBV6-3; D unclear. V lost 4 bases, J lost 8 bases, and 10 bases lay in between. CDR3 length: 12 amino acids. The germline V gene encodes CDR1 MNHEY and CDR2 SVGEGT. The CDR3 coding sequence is TGTGCCAGCAGTTGGATGGTCGGTACGCAGTATTTT. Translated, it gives CASSWMVGTQYF.

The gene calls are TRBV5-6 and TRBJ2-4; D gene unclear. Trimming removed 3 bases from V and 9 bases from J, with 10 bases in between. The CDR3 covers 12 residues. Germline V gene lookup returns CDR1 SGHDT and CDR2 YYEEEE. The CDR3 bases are TGTGCCAGCAGCTCCGTTGACCGCATTCAGTACTTC. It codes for CASSSVDRIQYF.

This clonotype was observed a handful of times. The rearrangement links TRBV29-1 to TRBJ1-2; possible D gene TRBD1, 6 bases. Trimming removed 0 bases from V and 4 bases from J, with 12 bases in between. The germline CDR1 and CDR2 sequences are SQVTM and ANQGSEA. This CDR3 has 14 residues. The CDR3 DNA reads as TGCAGCGTTGAAGATCGAACAGGGAGCTATGGCTACACCTTC. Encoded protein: CSVEDRTGSYGYTF.

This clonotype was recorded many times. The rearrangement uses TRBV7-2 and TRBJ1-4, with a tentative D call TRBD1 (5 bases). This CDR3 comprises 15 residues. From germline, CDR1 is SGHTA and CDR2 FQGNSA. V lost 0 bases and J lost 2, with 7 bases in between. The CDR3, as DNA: TGTGCCAGCAGCTTAGCGGGGGGGACTAATGAAAAACTGTTTTTT. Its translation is CASSLAGGTNEKLFF. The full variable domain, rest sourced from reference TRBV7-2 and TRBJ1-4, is GAGVSQSPSNKVTEKGKDVELRCDPISGHTALYWYRQSLGQGLEFLIYFQGNSAPDKSGLPSDRFSAERTGGSVSTLTIQRTQQEDSAVYLCASSLAGGTNEKLFFGSGTQLSVL.

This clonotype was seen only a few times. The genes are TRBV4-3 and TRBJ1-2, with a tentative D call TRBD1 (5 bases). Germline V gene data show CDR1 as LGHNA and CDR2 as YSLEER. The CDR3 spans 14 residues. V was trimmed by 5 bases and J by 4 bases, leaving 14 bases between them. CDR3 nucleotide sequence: TGCGCCAGCAGCGACGCCGGGACTATCTATGGCTACACCTTC. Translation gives CASSDAGTIYGYTF.

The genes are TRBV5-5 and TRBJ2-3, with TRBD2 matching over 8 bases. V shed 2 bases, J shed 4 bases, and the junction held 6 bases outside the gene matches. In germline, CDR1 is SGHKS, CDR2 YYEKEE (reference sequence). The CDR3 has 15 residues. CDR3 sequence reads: CASSFRAGDSDTQYF. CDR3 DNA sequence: TGTGCCAGCAGCTTTCGAGCGGGGGACTCAGATACGCAGTATTTT.

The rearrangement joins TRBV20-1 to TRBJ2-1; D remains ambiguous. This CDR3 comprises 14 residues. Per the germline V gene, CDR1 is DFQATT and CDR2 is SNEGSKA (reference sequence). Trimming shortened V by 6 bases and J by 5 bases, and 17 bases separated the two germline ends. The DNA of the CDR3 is TGCAGTGCCTCTCCCCTAAGTCATGACAATGAGCAGTTCTTC. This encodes CSASPLSHDNEQFF.

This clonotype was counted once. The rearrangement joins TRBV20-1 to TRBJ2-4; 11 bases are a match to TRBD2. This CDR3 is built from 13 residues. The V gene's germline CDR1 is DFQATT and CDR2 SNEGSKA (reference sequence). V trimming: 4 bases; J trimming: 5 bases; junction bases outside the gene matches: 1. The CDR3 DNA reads TGCAGTGCTACGGGACTAGCGGAAAACATTCAGTACTTC. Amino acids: CSATGLAENIQYF.

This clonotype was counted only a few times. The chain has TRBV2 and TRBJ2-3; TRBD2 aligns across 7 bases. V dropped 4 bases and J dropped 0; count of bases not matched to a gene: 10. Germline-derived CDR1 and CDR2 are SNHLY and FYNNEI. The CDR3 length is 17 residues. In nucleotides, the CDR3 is TGTGCCAGCAGTGCAGGAGGGGCTAGCGGTAGCACAGATACGCAGTATTTT. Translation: CASSAGGASGSTDTQYF.

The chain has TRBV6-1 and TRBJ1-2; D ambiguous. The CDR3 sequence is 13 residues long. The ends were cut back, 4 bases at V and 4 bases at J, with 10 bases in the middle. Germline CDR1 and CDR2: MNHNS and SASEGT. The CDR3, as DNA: TGTGCCAGCAGTGGACGTTGGGCCTATGGCTACACCTTC. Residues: CASSGRWAYGYTF.